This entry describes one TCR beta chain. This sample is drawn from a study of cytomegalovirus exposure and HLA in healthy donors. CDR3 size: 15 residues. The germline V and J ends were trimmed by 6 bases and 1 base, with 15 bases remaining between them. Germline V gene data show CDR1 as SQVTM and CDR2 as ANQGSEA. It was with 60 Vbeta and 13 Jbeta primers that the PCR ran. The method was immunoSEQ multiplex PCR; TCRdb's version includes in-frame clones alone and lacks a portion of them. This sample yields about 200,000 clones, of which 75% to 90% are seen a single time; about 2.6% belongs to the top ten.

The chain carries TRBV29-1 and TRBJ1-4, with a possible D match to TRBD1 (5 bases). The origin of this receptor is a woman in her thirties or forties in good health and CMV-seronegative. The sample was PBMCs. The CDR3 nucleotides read TGCAGCGTCATCTTAGGGGAGGAAACTAATGAAAAACTGTTTTTT. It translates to CSVILGEETNEKLFF.